The 13 T cell receptor beta chains in this list originate from one sample, sequenced in a study of T cell repertoires in cytomegalovirus infection. For these TCRs, the target antigens are not known. MiXCR, applied by TCRdb to the reads, yields one record per CDR3 protein. In the table there are 75,000 to 100,000 distinct CDR3 sequences, approximately 30% of which are singletons. Sequenced here: CD8+ T cells from cultured PBMCs, sampled from culture after CMV antigen stimulation. Source of these receptors: a human donor in good health (CMV status not recorded). Some clones in this sample may be carry-over from other donors' samples.

The genes are TRBV28 and TRBJ1-6, with 7 bases that match TRBD1. V was clipped by 6 bases and J by 5 bases; unmatched bases: 4. The length of the CDR3 is 14 residues. Germline loops: CDR1 MDHEN, CDR2 SYDVKM. CDR3 DNA sequence: TGTGCCAGCAGGGGACAGTCTAATAATTCACCCCTCCACTTT. Its protein product is CASRGQSNNSPLHF. The full variable domain, rest sourced from reference TRBV28 and TRBJ1-6, is DVKVTQSSRYLVKRTGEKVFLECVQDMDHENMFWYRQDPGLGLRLIYFSYDVKMKEKGDIPEGYSVSREKKERFSLILESASTNQTSMYLCASRGQSNNSPLHFGNGTRLTVT.

In its sample, this clonotype was seen many times. The chain couples TRBV7-8 to TRBJ2-7; a weak D match, TRBD1 (6 bases). The CDR3 length is 14 residues. Trimming shortened V by 3 bases and J by 2 bases, and 11 bases separated the two germline ends. Germline V gene lookup returns CDR1 SGHVS and CDR2 FQNEAQ. CDR3 nucleotides: TGTGCCAGCAGCTTGGACAGTTTGGCCTACGAGCAGTACTTC. Translation gives CASSLDSLAYEQYF.

This chain connects TRBV7-3 to TRBJ2-3, with 7 positions matching TRBD2. Losses at the gene ends were 1 base for V and 1 base for J; bases not matched to a gene: 5. Germline assignment: CDR1 SGHTA and CDR2 FQGTGA. The CDR3 loop spans 16 amino acids. CDR3 residues: CASSLRGAGGTDTQYF. In nucleotides, the CDR3 is TGTGCCAGCAGCTTAAGAGGGGCGGGGGGCACAGATACGCAGTATTTT.

The chain recombines TRBV7-2 with TRBJ2-1, with TRBD1 matching over 9 bases. This CDR3 has 16 amino acids. Per the germline V gene, CDR1 is SGHTA and CDR2 is FQGNSA. V trimming: 6 bases; J trimming: 7 bases; junction bases outside the gene matches: 13. The chain's CDR3 is CASSSLPSGTGNEQFF. Written as DNA, the CDR3 is TGTGCCAGCAGTTCCCTCCCTTCCGGGACAGGGAATGAGCAGTTCTTC.

In regard to this clonotype: One end of the junction varies from germline; a read error may be responsible. The genes are TRBV29-1 and TRBJ2-1; a weak D match, TRBD2 (6 bases). Germline lookup yields CDR1 SQVTM and CDR2 ANQGSEA. The length of the CDR3 is 17 residues. The CDR3 loop is CSVEGLPAGSSYNEQFF. CDR3 coding DNA: TGCAGCGTCGAGGGACTGCCCGCGGGGAGCTCCTATAATGAGCAGTTCTTC.

The J gene is TRBJ1-1, the V gene TRBV27; tentative D call: TRBD1 (5 bases). The germline CDR1 and CDR2 sequences are MNHEY and SMNVEV (reference sequence). V was pared by 0 bases and J by 6 bases, with 23 bases between. The CDR3 length is 18 residues. The DNA for the CDR3 is TGTGCCAGCAGTTTATCGTTCGGGACCCTGGCGCTAAATCCTGAAGCTTTCTTT. Translated: CASSLSFGTLALNPEAFF.

This clonotype was picked up many times. The V and J genes are TRBV11-1 and TRBJ2-1, with 8 positions matching TRBD2. Per the germline V gene, CDR1 is SGHAT and CDR2 is FQDESV (reference sequence). The CDR3 contains 17 residues. V trimming: 4 bases; J trimming: 0 bases; junction bases outside the gene matches: 8. The CDR3 reads CASSSDSGASSYNEQFF. CDR3 DNA: TGTGCCAGCAGCTCCGATAGCGGGGCAAGCTCCTACAATGAGCAGTTCTTC.

V gene TRBV25-1 combines with J gene TRBJ1-1; D is perhaps TRBD1 (5 bases). Germline V gene sequence: CDR1 MGHDK, CDR2 SYGVNS. This CDR3 region has 13 residues. Trimming removed 10 bases from V and 1 base from J, with 13 bases in between. CDR3 protein: CATQGRKNTEAFF. DNA of the CDR3: TGTGCCACCCAGGGACGAAAGAACACTGAAGCTTTCTTT.

This clonotype has a handful of counts. The chain uses TRBV12-3 or TRBV12-4 and TRBJ2-7; D call uncertain. V was shortened by 6 bases and J by 6 bases, with 18 bases between the two germline ends. The CDR3 length is 14 residues. CDR3 nucleotides: TGTGCCAGCAGCTGGGGTTACCCGAAAGGCGAGCAGTACTTC. It is translated as CASSWGYPKGEQYF.

Ten or more counts support this clonotype. V is TRBV7-2 and J is TRBJ2-1; no definite D call. Deletions cut 1 base from V and 0 bases from J, with 4 bases between. Germline V lookup: CDR1 SGHTA, CDR2 FQGNSA. The CDR3 is 14 amino acids. The CDR3 nucleotides are TGTGCCAGCAGCTTAGAAGACTCCTACAATGAGCAGTTCTTC. It translates to CASSLEDSYNEQFF.

J is TRBJ1-6 and V is TRBV4-1; 8 bases match TRBD1. J gave up 12 bases and V 1 base, and 2 bases lay outside the gene matches. The CDR3 is 13 residues long. Germline lookup yields CDR1 MGHRA and CDR2 YSYEKL. In nucleotides, the CDR3 is TGCGCCAGCAGCCAAGGGACAGGGAAACCCCTCCACTTT. Protein product: CASSQGTGKPLHF.

The J gene is TRBJ1-6, the V gene TRBV6-5, with D perhaps matching TRBD1 (6 bases). V lost 7 bases to trimming and J lost 10 bases, with 17 bases between them. This CDR3 contains 14 residues. Germline V lookup: CDR1 MNHEY, CDR2 SVGAGI. For the CDR3, the DNA is TGTGCCAGCACCTTCATAGGGGGAGGATCACCCCTCCACTTT. Its protein product is CASTFIGGGSPLHF.

Only a few counts were recorded for this clonotype. The chain recombines TRBV9 with TRBJ2-7; the D gene is possibly TRBD2 (5 bases). Germline loops: CDR1 SGDLS, CDR2 YYNGEE. CDR3 size: 14 residues. V was pared by 4 bases and J by 0 bases, with 11 bases between. The DNA of the CDR3 is TGTGCCAGCAGCTCTAGAGACTACTCCTACGAGCAGTACTTC. Translated, it gives CASSSRDYSYEQYF.